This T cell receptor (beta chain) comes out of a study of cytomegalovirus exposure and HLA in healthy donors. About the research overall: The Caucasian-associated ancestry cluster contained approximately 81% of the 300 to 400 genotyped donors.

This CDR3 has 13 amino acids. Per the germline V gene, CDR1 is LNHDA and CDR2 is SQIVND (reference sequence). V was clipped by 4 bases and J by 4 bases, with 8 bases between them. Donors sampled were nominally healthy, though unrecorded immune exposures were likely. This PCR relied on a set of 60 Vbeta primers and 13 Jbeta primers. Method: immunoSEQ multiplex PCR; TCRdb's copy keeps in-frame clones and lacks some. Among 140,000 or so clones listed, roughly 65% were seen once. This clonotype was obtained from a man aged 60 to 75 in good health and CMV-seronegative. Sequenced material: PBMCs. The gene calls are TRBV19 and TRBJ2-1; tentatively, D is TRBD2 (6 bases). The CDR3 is CASSSGDYNEQFF. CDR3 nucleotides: TGTGCCAGTAGTAGCGGGGATTACAATGAGCAGTTCTTC.